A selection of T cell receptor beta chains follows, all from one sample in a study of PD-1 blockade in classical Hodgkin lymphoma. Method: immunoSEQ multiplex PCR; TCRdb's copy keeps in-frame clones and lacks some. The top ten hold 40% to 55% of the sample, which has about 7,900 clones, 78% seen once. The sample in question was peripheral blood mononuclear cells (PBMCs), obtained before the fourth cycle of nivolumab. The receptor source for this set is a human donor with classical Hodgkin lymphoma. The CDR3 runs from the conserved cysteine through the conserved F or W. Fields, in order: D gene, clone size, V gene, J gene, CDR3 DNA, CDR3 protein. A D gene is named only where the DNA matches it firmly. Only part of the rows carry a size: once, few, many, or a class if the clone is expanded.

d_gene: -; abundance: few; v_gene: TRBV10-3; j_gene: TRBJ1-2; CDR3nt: TGTGCCATCAGTGAGTCATCAGCTAACTATGGCTACACCTTC; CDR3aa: CAISESSANYGYTF
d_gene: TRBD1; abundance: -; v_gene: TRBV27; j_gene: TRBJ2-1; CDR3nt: TGTGCCAGCACCCAGGGGGATGAGCAGTTCTTC; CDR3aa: CASTQGDEQFF
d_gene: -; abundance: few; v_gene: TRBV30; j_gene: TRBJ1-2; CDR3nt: TGTGCCTGGACGGGAGGGAGCTTATATGGCTACACCTTC; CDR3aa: CAWTGGSLYGYTF
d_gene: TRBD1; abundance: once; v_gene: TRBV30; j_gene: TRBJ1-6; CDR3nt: TGTGCCTGGAGGAGCTGGGACAGGGGGCTGTATTCACCCCTCCACTTT; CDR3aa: CAWRSWDRGLYSPLHF
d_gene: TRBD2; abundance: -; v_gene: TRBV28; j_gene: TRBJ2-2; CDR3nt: TGTGCCAGTATTCGAGGGACTAGCGGCGCCGGCGGGGAGCTGTTTTTT; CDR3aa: CASIRGTSGAGGELFF
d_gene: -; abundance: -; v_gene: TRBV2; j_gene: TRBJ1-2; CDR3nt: TGTGCCAGCAGTGGGATGAATGACAGGTTCGGTGGCTACACCTTC; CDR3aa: CASSGMNDRFGGYTF
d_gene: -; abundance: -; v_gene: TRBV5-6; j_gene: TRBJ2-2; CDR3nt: TGTGCCAGCAGCTTGATGACAATAGGGGAGCTGTTTTTT; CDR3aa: CASSLMTIGELFF
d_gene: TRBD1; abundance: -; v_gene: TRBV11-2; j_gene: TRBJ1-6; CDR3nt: TGTGCCAGCGGCCGACAGGGCTCCTATAATTCACCCCTCCACTTT; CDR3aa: CASGRQGSYNSPLHF
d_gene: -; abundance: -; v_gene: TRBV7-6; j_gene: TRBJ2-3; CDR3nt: TGTGCCAGCAGCTTAGCGGGGAGAGGCGGCACAGATACGCAGTATTTT; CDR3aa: CASSLAGRGGTDTQYF
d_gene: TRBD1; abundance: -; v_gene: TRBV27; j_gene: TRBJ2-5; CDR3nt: TGTGCCAGCTCTCCGGGGACAGAACAAGAGACCCAGTACTTC; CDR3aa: CASSPGTEQETQYF